Listed below are T cell receptor beta chains from one sample, sequenced in a study of OX40 agonist ivuxolimab in advanced cancers. Libraries were prepared by immunoSEQ multiplex PCR; TCRdb keeps only in-frame clonotypes and omits some of them. The sample includes around 94,000 clones, around 82% of them seen just once. Specimen: CD4+ or CD8+ T cells sorted from blood, collected in a trial of the OX40 agonist ivuxolimab. These receptors were collected from an adult with an advanced solid tumor such as melanoma, head and neck, liver or kidney cancer. CDR3s include the opening cysteine and the closing phenylalanine or tryptophan. Fields, in order: V gene, J gene, clone size, D gene, CDR3 DNA, CDR3 protein. D genes are given only for firm matches. Clone sizes are given selectively: once, few, many, or a class where the clone is expanded.

TRBV7-2	TRBJ1-1	few	-	TGTGCCAGCAGCTTAGTAGGCGAGGGTGGTACTGAAGCTTTCTTT	CASSLVGEGGTEAFF
TRBV28	TRBJ2-3	few	TRBD1	TGTGCCAGCAGTCTTGACAGGGGTACAGATACGCAGTATTTT	CASSLDRGTDTQYF
TRBV11-2	TRBJ2-5	-	TRBD2	TGTGCCAGCAGCTTAATTAGCGGGAGTCAGACCCAGTACTTC	CASSLISGSQTQYF
TRBV7-2	TRBJ2-7	-	TRBD2	TGTGCCAGCAGCTTAGTACTAGCGGGAGGGTCCTACGAGCAGTACTTC	CASSLVLAGGSYEQYF
TRBV7-9	TRBJ1-1	-	-	TGTGCCAGCAGCCACCGGGGGGAGAACACTGAAGCTTTCTTT	CASSHRGENTEAFF
TRBV7-2	TRBJ2-3	-	TRBD1	TGTGCCAGCAGGCCGACAGGGAGCACAGATACGCAGTATTTT	CASRPTGSTDTQYF
TRBV2	TRBJ2-7	-	TRBD2	TGTGCCAGCAGTGAACGACTAGCGGCCTACGAGCAGTACTTC	CASSERLAAYEQYF
TRBV9	TRBJ2-7	-	-	TGTGCCAGCAGCGTAGAAGACTTCACGGCCTACGAGCAGTACTTC	CASSVEDFTAYEQYF
TRBV5-1	TRBJ2-2	-	-	TGCGCCAGCAGAACTGACCCCACCGGGGAGCTGTTTTTT	CASRTDPTGELFF
TRBV5-6	TRBJ2-3	-	-	TGTGCCAGCAGCTTGTTTTTCGGGACAGATACGCAGTATTTT	CASSLFFGTDTQYF
TRBV27	TRBJ1-5	-	-	TGTGCCAGCAGATCTACCAGGGGAAGCAATCAGCCCCAGCATTTT	CASRSTRGSNQPQHF
TRBV14	TRBJ2-5	-	TRBD2	TGTGCCAGCAGTCGGACTAGCGGGAGGGTGGAGCAGTACTTC	CASSRTSGRVEQYF
TRBV9	TRBJ1-3	-	-	TGTGCCAGCAGCGTAGCTTCCTCGCCGGGAAACACCATATATTTT	CASSVASSPGNTIYF
TRBV6-6	TRBJ2-7	-	TRBD2	TGTGCCAGCAGCCGACTAGCGGGAACCTACGAGCAGTACTTC	CASSRLAGTYEQYF
TRBV11-3	TRBJ2-2	once	TRBD1	TGTGCCAGCAGCCCAAGGACAGGGGGCATCACTCATCCCACCGGGGAGCTGTTTTTT	CASSPRTGGITHPTGELFF
TRBV14	TRBJ2-2	-	TRBD2	TGTGCCAGCAGCCAATACGGACTAGCGGGAACGGACGGGGAGCTGTTTTTT	CASSQYGLAGTDGELFF
TRBV6-5	TRBJ1-2	-	TRBD1	TGTGCCAGCAGTTACACAGGGGGCCTGCAGTATGGCTACACCTTC	CASSYTGGLQYGYTF